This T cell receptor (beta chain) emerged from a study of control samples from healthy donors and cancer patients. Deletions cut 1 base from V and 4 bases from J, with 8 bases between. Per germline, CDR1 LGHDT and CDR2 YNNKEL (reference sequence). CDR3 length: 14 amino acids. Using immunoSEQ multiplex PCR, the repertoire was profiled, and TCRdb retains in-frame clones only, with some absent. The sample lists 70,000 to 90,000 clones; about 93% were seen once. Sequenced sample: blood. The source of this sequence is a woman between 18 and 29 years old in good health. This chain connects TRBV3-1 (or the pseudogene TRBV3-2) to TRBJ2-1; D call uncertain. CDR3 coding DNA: TGTGCCAGCAGCCAAGGCGGAACTTACAATGAGCAGTTCTTC. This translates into CASSQGGTYNEQFF.